This TCR beta chain originates from a study of response to subunit inactivated influenza vaccine. TCRdb recomputed calls from the RT-PCR reads with MiXCR, one row per CDR3 protein. This table has a few hundred thousand distinct CDR3 sequences, roughly 7.6% appearing once. This clonotype occurred a few times. Germline CDR1 SGHDN, CDR2 FVKESK. The length of the CDR3 is 12 residues. V lost 4 bases and J lost 6, with 9 bases in between. The V call is TRBV14, the J call TRBJ2-5; D remains unclear. This sequence originates from a man between 50 and 75 years old who received an inactivated influenza vaccine. The source material was PBMCs from blood, sampled less than 30 months after vaccination. The CDR3 sequence is CASSPGLQTQYF. The CDR3 DNA is TGTGCCAGCAGCCCTGGCTTACAGACCCAGTACTTC. The complete variable domain, with remaining parts taken from reference TRBV14 and TRBJ2-5, reads EAGVTQFPSHSVIEKGQTVTLRCDPISGHDNLYWYRRVMGKEIKFLLHFVKESKQDESGMPNNRFLAERTGGTYSTLKVQPAELEDSGVYFCASSPGLQTQYFGPGTRLLVL.